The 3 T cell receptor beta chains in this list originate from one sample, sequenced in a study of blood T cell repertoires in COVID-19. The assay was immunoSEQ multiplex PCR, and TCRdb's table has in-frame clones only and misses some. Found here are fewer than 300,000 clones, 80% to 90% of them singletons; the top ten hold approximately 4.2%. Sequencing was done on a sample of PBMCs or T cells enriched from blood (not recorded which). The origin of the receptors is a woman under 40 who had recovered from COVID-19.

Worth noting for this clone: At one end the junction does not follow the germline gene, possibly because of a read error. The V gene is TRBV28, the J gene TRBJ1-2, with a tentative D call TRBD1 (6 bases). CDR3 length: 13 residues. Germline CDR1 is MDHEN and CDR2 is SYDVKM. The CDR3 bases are TGTGCCAGCAGTTGGACAGTTAACAATGGCTACACCTTC. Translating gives CASSWTVNNGYTF.

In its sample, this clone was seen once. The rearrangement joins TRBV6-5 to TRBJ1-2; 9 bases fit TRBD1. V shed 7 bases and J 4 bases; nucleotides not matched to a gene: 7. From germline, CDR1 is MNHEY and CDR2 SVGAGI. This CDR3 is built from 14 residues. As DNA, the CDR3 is TGTGCCAGCAACCGACTGGGACAGGGCTATGGCTACACCTTC. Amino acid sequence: CASNRLGQGYGYTF.

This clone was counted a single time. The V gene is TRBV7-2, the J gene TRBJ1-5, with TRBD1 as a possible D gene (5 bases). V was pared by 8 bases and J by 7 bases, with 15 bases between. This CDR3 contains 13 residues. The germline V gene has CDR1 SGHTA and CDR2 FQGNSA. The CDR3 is CASGIQGTQPQHF. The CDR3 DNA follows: TGTGCCAGCGGGATCCAGGGTACACAGCCCCAGCATTTT.